This TCR beta chain is drawn from a study of T-cell memory formation after mild COVID-19. Broader study findings: Memory sampled before infection contained some responding clones, suggesting cross-reactive memory joined. From day 15 to 85, contracting clones were balanced between CD4 and CD8, whereas later expanders leaned toward CD4+. Of the contracting clones, CD4+ ones lay mainly in CM and EM, and CD8+ ones in EMRA.

TCR alpha and TCR beta cDNA libraries carrying sample barcodes and UMIs came from 5'RACE with constant-segment primers. TCRdb recomputed calls from the 5' RACE reads with MiXCR, one row per CDR3 protein. Of over 350,000 distinct CDR3 sequences in the sample, about 16% were seen once. This clonotype was seen only a few times. Its specificity is not known. CDR3 length: 13 residues. Germline values: CDR1 SGHTA, CDR2 FQGNSA. The V gene lost 5 bases and the J gene lost 5 bases, with 12 bases spanning the gap. The rearrangement joins TRBV7-2 to TRBJ2-5; no definite D call. This sequence originates from a man aged 18-30 years who had mild COVID-19 (a few samples of this study predate the infection). Cell type and time point are not known. The specimen was PBMCs or a T cell subset sorted from them (not recorded which). The CDR3 here is CASSLSPPETQYF. The CDR3 nucleotides are TGTGCCAGCAGCCTATCCCCCCCGGAGACCCAGTACTTC. Drawing the rest from reference TRBV7-2 and TRBJ2-5, the complete variable domain is GAGVSQSPSNKVTEKGKDVELRCDPISGHTALYWYRQSLGQGLEFLIYFQGNSAPDKSGLPSDRFSAERTGGSVSTLTIQRTQQEDSAVYLCASSLSPPETQYFGPGTRLLVL.